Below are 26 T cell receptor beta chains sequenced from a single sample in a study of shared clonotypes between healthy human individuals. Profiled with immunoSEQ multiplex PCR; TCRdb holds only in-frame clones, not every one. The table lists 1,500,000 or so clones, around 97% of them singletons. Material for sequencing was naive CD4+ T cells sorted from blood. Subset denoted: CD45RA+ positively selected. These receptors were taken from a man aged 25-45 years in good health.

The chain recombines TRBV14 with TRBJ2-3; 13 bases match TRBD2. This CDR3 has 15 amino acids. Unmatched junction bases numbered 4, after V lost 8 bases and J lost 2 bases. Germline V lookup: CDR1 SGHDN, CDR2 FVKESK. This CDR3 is CASRLAGGSTDTQYF. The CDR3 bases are TGTGCCAGCCGACTAGCGGGAGGCTCCACAGATACGCAGTATTTT.

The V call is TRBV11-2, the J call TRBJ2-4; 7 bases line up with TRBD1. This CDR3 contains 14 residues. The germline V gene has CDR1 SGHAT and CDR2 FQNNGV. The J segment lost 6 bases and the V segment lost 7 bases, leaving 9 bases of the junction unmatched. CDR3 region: CASTSGQAGNIQYF. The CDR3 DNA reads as TGTGCCAGCACCTCCGGACAGGCAGGAAACATTCAGTACTTC.

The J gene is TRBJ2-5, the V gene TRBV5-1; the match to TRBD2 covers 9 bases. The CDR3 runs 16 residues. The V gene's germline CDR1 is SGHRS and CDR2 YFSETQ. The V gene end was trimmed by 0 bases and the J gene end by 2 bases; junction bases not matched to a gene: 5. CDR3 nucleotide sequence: TGCGCCAGCAGCTTGGAGCCTAGCGGGGATCAAGAGACCCAGTACTTC. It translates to CASSLEPSGDQETQYF.

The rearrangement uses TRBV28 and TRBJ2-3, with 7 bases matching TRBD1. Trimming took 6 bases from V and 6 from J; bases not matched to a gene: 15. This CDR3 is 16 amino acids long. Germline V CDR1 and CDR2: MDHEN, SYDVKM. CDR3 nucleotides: TGTGCCAGCAGATCCCGACAGGGACCCTTCAGCGATACGCAGTATTTT. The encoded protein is CASRSRQGPFSDTQYF.

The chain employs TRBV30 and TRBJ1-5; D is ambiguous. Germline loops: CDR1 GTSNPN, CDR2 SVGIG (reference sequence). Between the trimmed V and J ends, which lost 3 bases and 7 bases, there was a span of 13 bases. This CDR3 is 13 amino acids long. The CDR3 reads CAWSKADGQPQHF. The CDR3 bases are TGTGCCTGGAGCAAAGCCGACGGGCAGCCCCAGCATTTT.

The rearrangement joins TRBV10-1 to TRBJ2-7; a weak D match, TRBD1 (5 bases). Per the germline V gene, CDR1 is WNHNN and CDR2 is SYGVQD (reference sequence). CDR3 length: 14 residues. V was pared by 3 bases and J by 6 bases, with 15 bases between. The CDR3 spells CASSENRRRGEQYF. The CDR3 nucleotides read TGCGCCAGCAGTGAAAACAGGCGTCGAGGCGAGCAGTACTTC.

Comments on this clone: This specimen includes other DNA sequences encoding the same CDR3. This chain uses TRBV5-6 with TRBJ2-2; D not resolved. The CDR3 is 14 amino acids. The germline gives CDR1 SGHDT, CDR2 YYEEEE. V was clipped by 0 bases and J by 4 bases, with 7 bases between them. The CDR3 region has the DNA TGTGCCAGCAGCTTGGGGGGTGGCACCGGGGAGCTGTTTTTT. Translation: CASSLGGGTGELFF.

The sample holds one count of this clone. For the CDR3, the DNA is TGTGCCTGGAGTCTAGGGTTATTAGCGCAGTCCAATGAAAAACTGTTTTTT. The encoded protein is CAWSLGLLAQSNEKLFF. This rearrangement joins TRBV30 to TRBJ1-4; no reliable D call. Germline V gene lookup returns CDR1 GTSNPN and CDR2 SVGIG (reference sequence). The germline V and J ends were trimmed by 2 bases and 5 bases, with 21 bases remaining between them. The CDR3 runs to 17 residues.

The CDR3 loop reads CASSLSGVGLMNTGELFF. The CDR3 DNA is TGTGCCAGCAGTTTATCCGGCGTGGGACTCATGAACACCGGGGAGCTGTTTTTT. The chain uses TRBV27 and TRBJ2-2; TRBD2 is a possible D gene (6 bases). Germline V lookup: CDR1 MNHEY, CDR2 SMNVEV (reference sequence). This CDR3 is built from 18 residues. V gave up 0 bases and J gave up 1 base, with 15 bases separating them.

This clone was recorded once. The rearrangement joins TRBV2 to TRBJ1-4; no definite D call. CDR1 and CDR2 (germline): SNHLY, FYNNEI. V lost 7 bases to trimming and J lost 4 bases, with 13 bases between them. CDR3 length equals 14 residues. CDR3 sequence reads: CASKSANLNEKLFF. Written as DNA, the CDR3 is TGTGCCAGCAAATCGGCAAACCTTAATGAAAAACTGTTTTTT.

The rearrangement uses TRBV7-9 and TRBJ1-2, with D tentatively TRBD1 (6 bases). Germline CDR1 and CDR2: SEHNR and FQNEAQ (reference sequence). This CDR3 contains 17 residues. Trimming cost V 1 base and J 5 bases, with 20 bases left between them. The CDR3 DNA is TGTGCCAGCAGCTTAGTGGACAGACCAAGATCAAAGTATGGCTACACCTTC. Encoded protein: CASSLVDRPRSKYGYTF. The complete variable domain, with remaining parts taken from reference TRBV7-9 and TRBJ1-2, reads DTGVSQNPRHKITKRGQNVTFRCDPISEHNRLYWYRQTLGQGPEFLTYFQNEAQLEKSRLLSDRFSAERPKGSFSTLEIQRTEQGDSAMYLCASSLVDRPRSKYGYTFGSGTRLTVV.

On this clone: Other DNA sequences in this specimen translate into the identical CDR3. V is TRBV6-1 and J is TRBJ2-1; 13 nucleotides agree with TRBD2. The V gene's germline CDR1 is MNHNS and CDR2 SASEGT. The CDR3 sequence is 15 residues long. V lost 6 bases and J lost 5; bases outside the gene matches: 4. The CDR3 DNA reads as TGTGCCAGCAGCGGGGGACTAGCGGGAAACAATGAGCAGTTCTTC. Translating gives CASSGGLAGNNEQFF.

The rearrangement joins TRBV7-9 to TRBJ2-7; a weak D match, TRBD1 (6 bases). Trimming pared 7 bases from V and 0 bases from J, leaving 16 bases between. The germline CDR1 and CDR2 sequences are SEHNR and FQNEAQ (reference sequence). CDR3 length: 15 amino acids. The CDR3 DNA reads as TGTGCCAGCACACGCCTCCAGGGGAGCTCCTACGAGCAGTACTTC. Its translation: CASTRLQGSSYEQYF. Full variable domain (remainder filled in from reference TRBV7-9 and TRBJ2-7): DTGVSQNPRHKITKRGQNVTFRCDPISEHNRLYWYRQTLGQGPEFLTYFQNEAQLEKSRLLSDRFSAERPKGSFSTLEIQRTEQGDSAMYLCASTRLQGSSYEQYFGPGTRLTVT.

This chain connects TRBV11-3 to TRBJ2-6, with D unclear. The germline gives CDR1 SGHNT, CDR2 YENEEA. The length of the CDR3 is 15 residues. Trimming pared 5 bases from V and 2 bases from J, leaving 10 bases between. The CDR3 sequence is CASSPSSPGANVLTF. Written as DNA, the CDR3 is TGTGCCAGCAGCCCCAGTAGCCCTGGGGCCAACGTCCTGACTTTC.

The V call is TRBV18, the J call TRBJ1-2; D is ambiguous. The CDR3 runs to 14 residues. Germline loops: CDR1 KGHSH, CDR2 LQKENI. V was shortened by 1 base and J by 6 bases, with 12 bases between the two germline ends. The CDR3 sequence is CASSPQTQNDGYTF. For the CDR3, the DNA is TGTGCCAGCTCACCACAAACACAAAACGATGGCTACACCTTC.

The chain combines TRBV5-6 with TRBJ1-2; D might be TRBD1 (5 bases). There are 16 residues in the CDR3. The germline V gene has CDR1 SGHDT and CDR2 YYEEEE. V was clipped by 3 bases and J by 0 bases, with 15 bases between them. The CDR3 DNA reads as TGTGCCAGCAGCTCTTGGCGACAGCGTACTAACTATGGCTACACCTTC. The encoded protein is CASSSWRQRTNYGYTF.

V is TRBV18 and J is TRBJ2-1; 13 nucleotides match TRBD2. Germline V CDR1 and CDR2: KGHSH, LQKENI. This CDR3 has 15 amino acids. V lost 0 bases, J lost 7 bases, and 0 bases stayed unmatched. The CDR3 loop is CASSPPTSGRNEQFF. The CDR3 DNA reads TGTGCCAGCTCACCACCGACTAGCGGGAGGAATGAGCAGTTCTTC. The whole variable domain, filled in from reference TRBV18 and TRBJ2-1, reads NAGVMQNPRHLVRRRGQEARLRCSPMKGHSHVYWYRQLPEEGLKFMVYLQKENIIDESGMPKERFSAEFPKEGPSILRIQQVVRGDSAAYFCASSPPTSGRNEQFFGPGTRLTVL.

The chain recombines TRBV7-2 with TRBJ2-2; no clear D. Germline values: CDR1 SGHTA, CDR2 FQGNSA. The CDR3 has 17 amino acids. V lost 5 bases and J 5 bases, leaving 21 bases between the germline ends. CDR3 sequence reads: CASSPKPSLGWTGELFF. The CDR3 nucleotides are TGTGCCAGCAGCCCTAAGCCCTCCCTAGGTTGGACCGGGGAGCTGTTTTTT.

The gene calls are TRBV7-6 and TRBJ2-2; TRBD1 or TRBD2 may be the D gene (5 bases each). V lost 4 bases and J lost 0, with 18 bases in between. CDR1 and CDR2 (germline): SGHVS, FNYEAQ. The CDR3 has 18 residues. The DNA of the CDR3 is TGTGCCAGCAGCTGGTGGGGACCCAGGTCCCCGAACACCGGGGAGCTGTTTTTT. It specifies CASSWWGPRSPNTGELFF.

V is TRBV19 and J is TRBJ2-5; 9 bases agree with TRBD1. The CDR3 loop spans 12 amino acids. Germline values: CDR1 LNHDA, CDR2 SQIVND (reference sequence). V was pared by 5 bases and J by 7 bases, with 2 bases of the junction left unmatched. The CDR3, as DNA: TGTGCCAGTAGTTCGGGACAGGGGACCCAGTACTTC. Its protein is CASSSGQGTQYF.

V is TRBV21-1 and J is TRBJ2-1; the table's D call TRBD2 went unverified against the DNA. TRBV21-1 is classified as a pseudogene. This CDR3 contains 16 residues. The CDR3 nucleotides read TGTGCCAGCAGCAAAGGGCACGGGAGCTCCTACAATGAGCAGTTCTTC. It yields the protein CASSKGHGSSYNEQFF.

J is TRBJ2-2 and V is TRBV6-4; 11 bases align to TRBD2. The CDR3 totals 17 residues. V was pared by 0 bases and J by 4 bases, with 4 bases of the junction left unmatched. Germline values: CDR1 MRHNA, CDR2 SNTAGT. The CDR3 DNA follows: TGTGCCAGCAGTGACTCAGGACTAGCGGGTATCACCGGGGAGCTGTTTTTT. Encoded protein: CASSDSGLAGITGELFF.

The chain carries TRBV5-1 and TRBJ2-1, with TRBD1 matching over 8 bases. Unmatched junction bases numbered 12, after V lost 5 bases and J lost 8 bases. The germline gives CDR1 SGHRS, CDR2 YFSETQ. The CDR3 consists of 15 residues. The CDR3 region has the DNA TGCGCCAGCAGTTCCGGCCCGGGACAGGTGTATGAGCAGTTCTTC. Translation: CASSSGPGQVYEQFF.

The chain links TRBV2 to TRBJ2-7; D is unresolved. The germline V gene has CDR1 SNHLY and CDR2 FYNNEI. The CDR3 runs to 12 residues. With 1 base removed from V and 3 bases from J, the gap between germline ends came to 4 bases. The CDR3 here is CASSEDGYEQYF. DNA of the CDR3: TGTGCCAGCAGTGAAGACGGCTACGAGCAGTACTTC.

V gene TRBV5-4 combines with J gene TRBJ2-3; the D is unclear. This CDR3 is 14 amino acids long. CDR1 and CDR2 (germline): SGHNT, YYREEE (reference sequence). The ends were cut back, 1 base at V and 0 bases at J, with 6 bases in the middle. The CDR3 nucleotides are TGTGCCAGCAGCTTGACAAAAAGCACAGATACGCAGTATTTT. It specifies CASSLTKSTDTQYF.

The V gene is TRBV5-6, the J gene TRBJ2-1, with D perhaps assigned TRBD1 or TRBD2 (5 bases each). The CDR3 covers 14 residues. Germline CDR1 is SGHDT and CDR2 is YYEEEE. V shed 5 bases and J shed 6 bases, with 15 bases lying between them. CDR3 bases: TGTGCCAGCAGATTCTCCGGTGGGGGCAATGAGCAGTTCTTC. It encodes CASRFSGGGNEQFF.